This is a list of T cell receptor beta chains from one sample in a study of cytomegalovirus exposure and HLA in healthy donors. The data were produced by immunoSEQ multiplex PCR, yet TCRdb's version contains in-frame clones alone and is incomplete. The sample has 150,000 to 200,000 clones; around 78% are singletons. Material for sequencing was PBMCs. All receptors derive from a woman aged 45-65 years in good health and CMV-seropositive. CDR3s leave out the opening cysteine and the closing phenylalanine or tryptophan. Fields, in order: V gene, clone size, CDR3 protein. Expanded clones get a size class; other rows say once, few or many, or leave the size out.

TRBV2,NA,ASRAGTGQETQY
TRBV4-1,NA,ASSLFFGSSNQPQH
TRBV7-2,NA,ASSPVDTQY
TRBV7-2,once,ASSLSQGAHLEQY
TRBV5-1,once,ASSLGGWERGEQF
TRBV4-1,NA,ASSQGSGLASDTEAF
TRBV9,NA,ASSVAPSLGNTEAF
TRBV7-9,NA,ASSADFGGYGYT
TRBV6-5,once,AIPEGGFHEQY
TRBV5-8,NA,ASSLRRGLAIHEQF
TRBV6-1,once,ASPPDGKSYEQY
TRBV7-9,few,ASSLDSGGADTQY
TRBV6-6,NA,ASSPTVGGANVLT
TRBV5-1,NA,ASSFSGANVLT
TRBV5-4,NA,ASSTDGTGGNSEKLF
TRBV14,few,ASSQDRVNEQF
TRBV7-6,NA,ASSRQGSNTGELF
TRBV19,NA,ASSRTGGGPQH
TRBV2,NA,ASSADRSYEQY
TRBV6-5,NA,ASSYSAGGAYNEQF
TRBV10-3,NA,AINNRDRGPEAF
TRBV4-1,NA,ASSHPMTGRELF
TRBV6-5,NA,ASSPGQVYGYT
TRBV19,many,ASSFSYSNTGELF
TRBV5-8,NA,ASSLLFGTGGAELF
TRBV9,NA,ASSVELAGGLNEQF
TRBV23-1,NA,ASSQSPPSLQPYSNQPQH
TRBV7-8,once,ASSTGRGDYEQY